Presented here are 17 T cell receptor beta chains from one specimen sequenced in a study of T cell responses to AZD1222 COVID-19 vaccine. Assay used: immunoSEQ multiplex PCR; TCRdb lists only in-frame clones, some missing. The sample carries 150,000 to 200,000 clones, 85% to 95% recorded once. Here the sequenced sample was peripheral blood, taken on day 0 of AZD1222 vaccination. The source is an adult in good health.

This clone was found a few times. The genes are TRBV6-5 and TRBJ1-3; no definite D call. Per the germline V gene, CDR1 is MNHEY and CDR2 is SVGAGI. The CDR3 has 12 amino acids. V was trimmed by 4 bases and J by 3 bases, leaving 4 bases between them. The CDR3 reads CASSSLGNTIYF. CDR3 nucleotides: TGTGCCAGCAGTTCCCTTGGAAACACCATATATTTT.

This sequence joins TRBV30 and TRBJ1-5; a possible D gene is TRBD1 (5 bases). The germline V and J ends were trimmed by 2 bases and 0 bases, with 11 bases remaining between them. Germline values: CDR1 GTSNPN, CDR2 SVGIG (reference sequence). CDR3 length: 15 amino acids. CDR3 amino acids: CAWSPRGFSNQPQHF. CDR3 nucleotides: TGTGCCTGGAGTCCGCGGGGGTTTAGCAATCAGCCCCAGCATTTT.

CDR3 protein: CASSLADPSAETQYF. The CDR3 coding sequence is TGCGCCAGCAGCTTGGCCGACCCCTCCGCGGAGACCCAGTACTTC. This chain joins TRBV5-1 and TRBJ2-5; D call uncertain. Trimming shortened V by 0 bases and J by 5 bases, and 14 bases separated the two germline ends. Germline lookup yields CDR1 SGHRS and CDR2 YFSETQ. This CDR3 contains 15 residues.

This chain links TRBV30 with TRBJ1-2; 9 nucleotides agree with TRBD1. Germline V gene lookup returns CDR1 GTSNPN and CDR2 SVGIG (reference sequence). CDR3 length equals 17 residues. V dropped 2 bases and J dropped 6; count of bases not matched to a gene: 16. The CDR3 DNA reads as TGTGCCTGGAGTAACCCCCGAGGACAGGGGCGCCGAGATGGCTACACCTTC. Translating gives CAWSNPRGQGRRDGYTF.

V is TRBV11-2 and J is TRBJ1-2; no firm D call. The CDR3 is made up of 12 amino acids. The V gene lost 1 base and the J gene lost 5 bases, with 5 bases spanning the gap. Germline loops: CDR1 SGHAT, CDR2 FQNNGV. In DNA form, the CDR3 reads TGTGCCAGCAGCTTAGGAGATTATGGCTACACCTTC. This encodes CASSLGDYGYTF.

The chain couples TRBV7-2 to TRBJ2-2, with D possibly TRBD2 on 6 matching bases. V was cut by 1 base and J by 0 bases, with 9 bases left in between. Per germline, CDR1 SGHTA and CDR2 FQGNSA. The CDR3 is 16 residues long. The CDR3 nucleotides read TGTGCCAGCAGCTTAGTTGGGGGGACGAACACCGGGGAGCTGTTTTTT. Residues: CASSLVGGTNTGELFF.

This sequence joins TRBV18 and TRBJ2-1, with D possibly TRBD1 on 5 matching bases. V was trimmed by 0 bases and J by 0 bases, leaving 9 bases between them. This CDR3 contains 16 residues. The V gene's germline CDR1 is KGHSH and CDR2 LQKENI. The DNA of the CDR3 is TGTGCCAGCTCACCACCGCGACAGACCTCCTACAATGAGCAGTTCTTC. It translates to CASSPPRQTSYNEQFF.

V is TRBV6-1 and J is TRBJ1-4; 7 nucleotides align to TRBD1. The ends lost 4 bases at V and 0 bases at J; junction bases unmatched: 5. The CDR3 has 16 amino acids. Germline lookup yields CDR1 MNHNS and CDR2 SASEGT. CDR3 region: CASSGQGKATNEKLFF. The CDR3 DNA is TGTGCCAGCAGTGGACAGGGAAAAGCAACTAATGAAAAACTGTTTTTT.

This chain connects TRBV5-8 to TRBJ2-7, with 7 positions matching TRBD2. The CDR3 consists of 14 residues. Germline V gene sequence: CDR1 SGHTS, CDR2 YDEGEE. Trimming cost V 2 bases and J 6 bases; bases outside gene matches: 8. The CDR3 sequence: CASSLAGSVGEQYF. In nucleotides, the CDR3 is TGTGCCAGCAGCTTAGCGGGGAGTGTCGGCGAGCAGTACTTC.

The genes are TRBV30 and TRBJ1-1, with D perhaps TRBD1 (6 bases). The germline gives CDR1 GTSNPN, CDR2 SVGIG (reference sequence). V was cut by 4 bases and J by 8 bases, with 17 bases left in between. This CDR3 region has 13 residues. CDR3 coding DNA: TGTGCCTGGACCGGGACAAAACTACGCGAAGCTTTCTTT. Translating it yields CAWTGTKLREAFF.

The chain combines TRBV7-9 with TRBJ1-3; 7 positions match TRBD1. The CDR3 has 12 amino acids. V lost 11 bases to trimming and J lost 4 bases; unmatched junction nucleotides: 5. CDR1 is SEHNR and CDR2 is FQNEAQ in the germline V gene (reference sequence). The CDR3 loop reads CASWTGGNTIYF. For the CDR3, the DNA is TGTGCCTCCTGGACAGGCGGAAACACCATATATTTT. Looking up the rest from reference TRBV7-9 and TRBJ1-3 gives the full variable domain: DTGVSQNPRHKITKRGQNVTFRCDPISEHNRLYWYRQTLGQGPEFLTYFQNEAQLEKSRLLSDRFSAERPKGSFSTLEIQRTEQGDSAMYLCASWTGGNTIYFGEGSWLTVV.

The chain links TRBV7-3 to TRBJ1-1; D not certain. The CDR3 consists of 16 residues. V dropped 3 bases and J dropped 0 bases, with 14 bases sitting between them. Germline CDR1 is SGHTA and CDR2 is FQGTGA. The CDR3 DNA is TGTGCCAGCAGCTTTGACCCGGGATACTTGAACACTGAAGCTTTCTTT. The encoded protein is CASSFDPGYLNTEAFF.

This chain links TRBV5-4 with TRBJ2-7, with 9 bases aligning to TRBD1. CDR1 and CDR2 from the germline V gene are SGHNT and YYREEE (reference sequence). Trimming cost V 3 bases and J 4 bases; bases outside gene matches: 8. The CDR3 spans 15 residues. The CDR3 sequence is CASSYFPGQGYEQYF. In DNA form, the CDR3 reads TGTGCCAGCAGCTACTTCCCGGGACAGGGTTACGAGCAGTACTTC.

The rearrangement joins TRBV28 to TRBJ1-6; D uncertain. Trimming removed 6 bases at V and 5 bases at J, with 17 bases between. Germline CDR1 is MDHEN and CDR2 is SYDVKM. The CDR3 spans 16 residues. CDR3 nucleotides: TGTGCCAGCAGCCCCCTCGGGAGGGCACATAATTCACCCCTCCACTTT. Protein sequence: CASSPLGRAHNSPLHF.

The rearrangement joins TRBV4-2 to TRBJ2-1; D assignment may be TRBD1 or TRBD2 (5 bases each). Trimming removed 2 bases at V and 2 bases at J, with 13 bases between. Germline V CDR1 and CDR2: LGHNA, YNFKEQ. This CDR3 has 16 amino acids. CDR3 sequence: CASSQRDGSTYNEQFF. In DNA, the CDR3 is TGTGCCAGCAGCCAAAGGGACGGAAGCACCTACAATGAGCAGTTCTTC.

The chain carries TRBV28 and TRBJ2-7; D is unresolved. V lost 8 bases, J lost 2 bases, and 4 bases lay in between. CDR1 is MDHEN and CDR2 is SYDVKM in the germline V gene. This CDR3 spans 10 amino acids. The CDR3 region is CASGAYEQYF. CDR3 nucleotide sequence: TGTGCCAGCGGGGCCTACGAGCAGTACTTC.

This clone has a handful of counts. The rearrangement uses TRBV27 and TRBJ1-4; D not certain. The CDR3 runs 12 residues. Trimming shortened V by 6 bases and J by 8 bases, and 10 bases separated the two germline ends. From germline, CDR1 is MNHEY and CDR2 SMNVEV (reference sequence). CDR3 amino acids: CASRHPTEKLFF. The CDR3 nucleotides are TGTGCCAGCAGACACCCCACGGAAAAACTGTTTTTT.